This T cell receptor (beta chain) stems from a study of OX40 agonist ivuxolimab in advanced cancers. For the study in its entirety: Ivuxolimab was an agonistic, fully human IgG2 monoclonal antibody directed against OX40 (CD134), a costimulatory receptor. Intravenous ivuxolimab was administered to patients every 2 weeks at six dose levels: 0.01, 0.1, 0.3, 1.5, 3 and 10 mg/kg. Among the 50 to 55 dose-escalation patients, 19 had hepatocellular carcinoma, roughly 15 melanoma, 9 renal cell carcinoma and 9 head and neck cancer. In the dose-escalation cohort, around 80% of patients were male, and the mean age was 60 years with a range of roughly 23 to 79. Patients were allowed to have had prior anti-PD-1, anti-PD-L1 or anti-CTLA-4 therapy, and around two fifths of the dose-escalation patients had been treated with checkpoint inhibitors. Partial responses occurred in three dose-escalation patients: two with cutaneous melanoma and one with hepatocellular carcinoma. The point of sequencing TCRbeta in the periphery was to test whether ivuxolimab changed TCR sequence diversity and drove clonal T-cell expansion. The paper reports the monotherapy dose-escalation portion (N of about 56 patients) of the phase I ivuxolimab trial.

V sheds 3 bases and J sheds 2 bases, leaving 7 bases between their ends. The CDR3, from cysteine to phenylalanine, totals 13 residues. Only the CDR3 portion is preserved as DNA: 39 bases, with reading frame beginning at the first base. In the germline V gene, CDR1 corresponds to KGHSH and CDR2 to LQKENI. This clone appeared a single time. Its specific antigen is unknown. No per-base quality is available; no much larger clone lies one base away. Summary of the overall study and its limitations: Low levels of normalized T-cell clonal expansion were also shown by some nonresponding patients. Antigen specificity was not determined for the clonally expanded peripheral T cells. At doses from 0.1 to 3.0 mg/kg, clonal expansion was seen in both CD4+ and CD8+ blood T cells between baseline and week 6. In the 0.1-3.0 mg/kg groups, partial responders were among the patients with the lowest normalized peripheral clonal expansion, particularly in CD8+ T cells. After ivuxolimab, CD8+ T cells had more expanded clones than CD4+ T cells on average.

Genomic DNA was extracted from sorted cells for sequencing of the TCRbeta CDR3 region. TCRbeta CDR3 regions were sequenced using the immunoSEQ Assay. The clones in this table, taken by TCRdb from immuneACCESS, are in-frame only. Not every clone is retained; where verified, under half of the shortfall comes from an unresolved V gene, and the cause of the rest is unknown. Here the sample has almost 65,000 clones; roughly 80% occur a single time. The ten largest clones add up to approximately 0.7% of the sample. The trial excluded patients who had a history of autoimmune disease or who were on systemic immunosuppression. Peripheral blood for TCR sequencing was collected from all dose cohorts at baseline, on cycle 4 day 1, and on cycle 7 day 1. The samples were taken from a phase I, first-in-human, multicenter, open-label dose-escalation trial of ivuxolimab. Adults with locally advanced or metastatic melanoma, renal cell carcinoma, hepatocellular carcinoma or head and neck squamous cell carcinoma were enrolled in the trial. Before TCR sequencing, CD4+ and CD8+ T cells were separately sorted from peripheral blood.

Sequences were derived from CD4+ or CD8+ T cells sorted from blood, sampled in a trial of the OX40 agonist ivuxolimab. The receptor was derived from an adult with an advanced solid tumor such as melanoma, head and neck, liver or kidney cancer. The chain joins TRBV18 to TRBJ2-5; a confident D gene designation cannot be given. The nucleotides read TGTGCCAGCTCACCCGATATACAAGAGACCCAGTACTTC. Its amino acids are CASSPDIQETQYF.